The 27 T cell receptor beta chains presented below share a single source sample, sequenced in a study of monozygotic twins with inflammatory bowel disease. TCRdb derives one entry per CDR3 protein from the 5' RACE reads, leaving out DNA. Listed are some 450,000 distinct CDR3 sequences; 2.4% falls within the top ten. The sequenced sample was blood. Source of these receptors: a human donor with ulcerative colitis or Crohn's disease, or a healthy co-twin of an affected twin (not recorded which).

The V call is TRBV7-9, the J call TRBJ1-1. This CDR3 comprises 15 residues. Germline CDR1 SEHNR, CDR2 FQNEAQ (reference sequence). The CDR3: CASSSLLGYSTEAFF.

The V call is TRBV5-1, the J call TRBJ1-5. This CDR3 spans 12 amino acids. Germline V gene lookup returns CDR1 SGHRS and CDR2 YFSETQ. CDR3 amino acids: CASRASVQPQHF.

The J gene is TRBJ2-7, the V gene TRBV18; TCRdb reports TRBD1, a call that lacks DNA to check it against. This CDR3 region has 19 residues. Germline V gene sequence: CDR1 KGHSH, CDR2 LQKENI. The CDR3 loop reads CASSPDVGTGKSRAYEQYF.

The rearrangement links TRBV3-1 to TRBJ2-1. Per the germline V gene, CDR1 is LGHDT and CDR2 is YNNKEL (reference sequence). The CDR3 is 17 amino acids. CDR3 amino acids: CASSQDPREVLWNEQFF.

This chain connects TRBV20-1 to TRBJ2-7. There are 15 residues in the CDR3. CDR1 DFQATT and CDR2 SNEGSKA come from the germline V gene (reference sequence). This CDR3 reads CSARTIAGSSYEQYF.

The chain couples TRBV7-9 to TRBJ2-2; TCRdb calls TRBD2, which cannot be checked without DNA. Germline-derived CDR1 and CDR2 are SEHNR and FQNEAQ (reference sequence). The CDR3 consists of 15 residues. The CDR3 reads CASSLADSGTGELFF.

CDR3: CASSQDRTGGPNEKLFF. The chain combines TRBV4-1 with TRBJ1-4; as DNA is missing, the TRBD1 call by TCRdb cannot be tested. Germline values: CDR1 MGHRA, CDR2 YSYEKL. The CDR3 is 17 amino acids.

This rearrangement joins TRBV5-1 to TRBJ1-4. The length of the CDR3 is 14 residues. Germline lookup yields CDR1 SGHRS and CDR2 YFSETQ. CDR3 sequence reads: CASGGGGPNEKLFF.

The gene calls are TRBV7-2 and TRBJ2-7; TCRdb picks TRBD1, but there is no DNA to check that call. Germline V gene lookup returns CDR1 SGHTA and CDR2 FQGNSA. This CDR3 comprises 13 residues. The CDR3 loop is CASRRQGIYEQYF.

This sequence joins TRBV6-5 and TRBJ1-2; checking the TCRdb D call of TRBD1 is not possible without DNA. This CDR3 comprises 14 residues. The V gene's germline CDR1 is MNHEY and CDR2 SVGAGI. The CDR3 reads CASSYRDRDYGYTF.

CDR3 sequence: CASSLRDTTNTGELFF. This chain uses TRBV7-3 with TRBJ2-2; the D call of TRBD1 rests on TCRdb alone, since no DNA is present to check it. Per germline, CDR1 SGHTA and CDR2 FQGTGA. This CDR3 is 16 amino acids long.

The rearrangement links TRBV29-1 to TRBJ2-3; the D call from TCRdb, TRBD2, cannot be confirmed without DNA. The CDR3 sequence is 14 residues long. Per germline, CDR1 SQVTM and CDR2 ANQGSEA. The CDR3: CSISTGLLTDTQYF.

V is TRBV4-2 and J is TRBJ2-7; TCRdb gives TRBD1 as the D gene, but with no DNA this cannot be confirmed. Germline CDR1 LGHNA, CDR2 YNFKEQ. This CDR3 is built from 15 residues. The CDR3 region is CASSQDPATSYEQYF.

The chain uses TRBV11-2 and TRBJ2-2; TCRdb returns TRBD1, unconfirmable since there is no DNA. CDR1 SGHAT and CDR2 FQNNGV come from the germline V gene. This CDR3 contains 16 residues. The CDR3 protein is CASRLTTGGITGELFF. The full variable domain, its missing parts supplied by reference TRBV11-2 and TRBJ2-2, is EAGVAQSPRYKIIEKRQSVAFWCNPISGHATLYWYQQILGQGPKLLIQFQNNGVVDDSQLPKDRFSAERLKGVDSTLKIQPAKLEDSAVYLCASRLTTGGITGELFFGEGSRLTVL.

The J gene is TRBJ2-3, the V gene TRBV20-1; lacking DNA, the TRBD1 call made by TCRdb goes unchecked. The CDR3 has 14 amino acids. Per the germline V gene, CDR1 is DFQATT and CDR2 is SNEGSKA (reference sequence). CDR3 region: CSAGEQGNADTQYF.

This sequence joins TRBV28 and TRBJ2-5; TCRdb lists TRBD2, though no DNA is available to test this call. The germline V gene has CDR1 MDHEN and CDR2 SYDVKM. The CDR3 sequence is 15 residues long. The chain's CDR3 is CANSPETSGGWTQYF.

V gene TRBV19 combines with J gene TRBJ1-1. Germline V lookup: CDR1 LNHDA, CDR2 SQIVND (reference sequence). The length of the CDR3 is 13 residues. The CDR3 sequence: CASSIPAYTEAFF.

The chain has TRBV6-1 and TRBJ2-2; the TCRdb call, TRBD1, lacks DNA for checking. CDR3 length: 15 amino acids. In germline, CDR1 is MNHNS, CDR2 SASEGT. The CDR3 sequence is CASRRTGIITGELFF.

The rearrangement uses TRBV7-2 and TRBJ2-5. Germline V CDR1 and CDR2: SGHTA, FQGNSA. The CDR3 loop spans 14 amino acids. CDR3 region: CASSLPLAGETQYF. The entire variable domain, with the rest obtained from reference TRBV7-2 and TRBJ2-5, is as follows: GAGVSQSPSNKVTEKGKDVELRCDPISGHTALYWYRQSLGQGLEFLIYFQGNSAPDKSGLPSDRFSAERTGGSVSTLTIQRTQQEDSAVYLCASSLPLAGETQYFGPGTRLLVL.

V usage is TRBV5-1 and J usage is TRBJ2-7; the D gene TCRdb calls, TRBD1, cannot be checked with no DNA. Germline V gene sequence: CDR1 SGHRS, CDR2 YFSETQ. CDR3 length equals 14 residues. CDR3: CASRPRDALYEQYF. The full variable domain, in which reference TRBV5-1 and TRBJ2-7 provide the parts outside the CDR3, is KAGVTQTPRYLIKTRGQQVTLSCSPISGHRSVSWYQQTPGQGLQFLFEYFSETQRNKGNFPGRFSGRQFSNSRSEMNVSTLELGDSALYLCASRPRDALYEQYFGPGTRLTVT.

This chain connects TRBV6-1 to TRBJ2-1; without DNA, the TCRdb call of TRBD2 cannot be checked. The CDR3 loop spans 15 amino acids. Germline values: CDR1 MNHNS, CDR2 SASEGT. This CDR3 reads CASKSPSGSRNEQFF.

This chain uses TRBV19 with TRBJ2-7; the TCRdb call, TRBD1, lacks DNA for checking. There are 12 residues in the CDR3. Germline lookup yields CDR1 LNHDA and CDR2 SQIVND (reference sequence). CDR3 amino acids: CASSISGHEQYF.

The chain is built from TRBV20-1 and TRBJ1-2; TCRdb names TRBD1, which stays unverified in the absence of DNA. Germline values: CDR1 DFQATT, CDR2 SNEGSKA (reference sequence). This CDR3 is built from 13 residues. The CDR3 loop is CSAVRTDPYGYTF.

The chain is built from TRBV7-9 and TRBJ2-1; TCRdb's D call of TRBD2 is untestable without DNA. CDR1 and CDR2 (germline): SEHNR, FQNEAQ (reference sequence). The CDR3 is 15 amino acids. The CDR3: CASSTSTSGVNEQFF.

The rearrangement uses TRBV11-2 and TRBJ1-1. This CDR3 region has 16 residues. The germline V gene encodes CDR1 SGHAT and CDR2 FQNNGV. The CDR3 loop reads CASSSRANRGNTEAFF.

V is TRBV29-1 and J is TRBJ2-1. The length of the CDR3 is 12 residues. Germline-derived CDR1 and CDR2 are SQVTM and ANQGSEA. The CDR3 spells CSVWTVGDGQFF.

The chain links TRBV7-3 to TRBJ2-1. Germline V gene sequence: CDR1 SGHTA, CDR2 FQGTGA. CDR3 size: 13 residues. CDR3 sequence reads: CASSLMKHNEQFF. The full variable domain, its missing parts supplied by reference TRBV7-3 and TRBJ2-1, is GAGVSQTPSNKVTEKGKYVELRCDPISGHTALYWYRQSLGQGPEFLIYFQGTGAADDSGLPNDRFFAVRPEGSVSTLKIQRTERGDSAVYLCASSLMKHNEQFFGPGTRLTVL.